One sample yielded the 25 T cell receptor beta chains listed below, sequenced in a study of cytomegalovirus exposure and HLA in healthy donors. The PCR employed 60 Vbeta primers together with 13 Jbeta primers. Some clones are missing from TCRdb's copy, which holds only in-frame ones; the method was immunoSEQ multiplex PCR. The sample includes 100,000 or so clones, roughly 70% of them seen just once. Sequencing used PBMCs. Receptors were obtained from a woman aged 18-30 years in good health and CMV-seropositive.

The CDR3 region is CASSLGSSGIQETQYF. Written as DNA, the CDR3 is TGCGCCAGCAGCTTGGGGTCTAGCGGGATACAAGAGACCCAGTACTTC. The gene calls are TRBV5-1 and TRBJ2-5, with 9 bases that match TRBD2. The CDR3 is 16 residues long. The J segment lost 2 bases and the V segment lost 0 bases, leaving 5 bases of the junction unmatched. The germline CDR1 and CDR2 sequences are SGHRS and YFSETQ.

This clone has a single count. The V call is TRBV5-1, the J call TRBJ2-5; D gene ambiguous. This CDR3 comprises 12 residues. CDR1 is SGHRS, CDR2 YFSETQ, per germline. With 0 bases removed from V and 2 bases from J, the gap between germline ends came to 2 bases. CDR3 nucleotides: TGCGCCAGCAGCTTGGCGCAAGAGACCCAGTACTTC. Encoded protein: CASSLAQETQYF.

This chain joins TRBV27 and TRBJ2-5; 9 nucleotides align to TRBD1. The junction had 8 bases not matched to a gene; V was cut back by 7 bases and J by 5 bases. This CDR3 spans 14 amino acids. CDR1 is MNHEY, CDR2 SMNVEV, per germline (reference sequence). This chain's CDR3 is CASKLTGGRETQYF. DNA of the CDR3: TGTGCCAGCAAACTAACAGGGGGCAGGGAGACCCAGTACTTC.

This chain uses TRBV21-1 with TRBJ2-7; the table calls TRBD1, which could not be checked here. TRBV21-1 is a documented pseudogene. The CDR3 is made up of 14 amino acids. The CDR3 DNA follows: TGTGCCAGCAGCAAGGGCAGGCTCCCATACGAGCAGTACTTC. This gives the protein CASSKGRLPYEQYF.

V and J are TRBV11-2 and TRBJ2-7; D is unclear. Deletions cut 1 base from V and 2 bases from J, with 6 bases between. This CDR3 contains 13 residues. Germline V gives CDR1 SGHAT, CDR2 FQNNGV. In nucleotides, the CDR3 is TGTGCCAGCAGCTTAGCAGAAGCCTACGAGCAGTACTTC. Its translation is CASSLAEAYEQYF.

V and J are TRBV6-4 and TRBJ2-7; 11 bases agree with TRBD2. Germline CDR1 reads MRHNA; CDR2 reads SNTAGT. J lost 4 bases, V lost 6 bases, and 8 bases had no gene match. The CDR3 is 15 residues long. The CDR3 spells CASSPTSGRSYEQYF. Here the CDR3 DNA reads TGTGCCAGCAGCCCAACTAGCGGGAGATCGTACGAGCAGTACTTC.

This chain joins TRBV30 and TRBJ2-7; TRBD2 aligns across 7 bases. CDR1 and CDR2 from the germline V gene are GTSNPN and SVGIG (reference sequence). The CDR3 has 13 amino acids. V lost 2 bases, J lost 0 bases, and 1 base stayed unmatched. In DNA, the CDR3 is TGTGCCTGGAGTCTAGCGGACTCCTACGAGCAGTACTTC. Encoded protein: CAWSLADSYEQYF.

V and J are TRBV29-1 and TRBJ2-7, with D hard to call. The CDR3 covers 11 residues. V lost 3 bases and J 1 base, leaving 4 bases between the germline ends. Germline V gives CDR1 SQVTM, CDR2 ANQGSEA. The chain's CDR3 is CSVDASYEQYF. CDR3 coding DNA: TGCAGCGTTGATGCGTCCTACGAGCAGTACTTC.

This clone showed up just a few times. The V gene is TRBV30, the J gene TRBJ1-1; TRBD1 matches 8 bases. Germline V gene data show CDR1 as GTSNPN and CDR2 as SVGIG (reference sequence). CDR3 length: 13 amino acids. The trim removed 5 bases at V and 1 base at J, leaving 3 bases unmatched. As DNA, the CDR3 is TGTGCCTGGCGGACAGGGACGAACACTGAAGCTTTCTTT. It codes for CAWRTGTNTEAFF.

The rearrangement links TRBV19 to TRBJ1-5; D call uncertain. This CDR3 region has 13 residues. V was clipped by 3 bases and J by 9 bases, with 12 bases between them. Germline-derived CDR1 and CDR2 are LNHDA and SQIVND (reference sequence). The CDR3 spells CASSISSPGPQHF. The CDR3 coding sequence is TGTGCCAGTAGTATTTCCAGCCCGGGGCCCCAGCATTTT.

The J gene is TRBJ1-3, the V gene TRBV30; TRBD1 might be the D (5 bases). This CDR3 has 13 amino acids. The germline V gene has CDR1 GTSNPN and CDR2 SVGIG (reference sequence). The DNA of the CDR3 is TGTGCTCAGGGACTGAGCTCTGGAAACACCATATATTTT. Its translation is CAQGLSSGNTIYF.

The chain joins TRBV27 to TRBJ1-2; D is unresolved. The V end lost 0 bases, the J end lost 4 bases, and 9 bases lay between the germline ends. CDR1 is MNHEY and CDR2 is SMNVEV in the germline V gene (reference sequence). The CDR3 is 14 amino acids. The DNA for the CDR3 is TGTGCCAGCAGTTTATCGTCGGCAGGCTATGGCTACACCTTC. This codes for CASSLSSAGYGYTF.

The chain recombines TRBV2 with TRBJ2-3, with TRBD1 matching 7 bases. The junction had 18 bases not matched to a gene; V was cut back by 2 bases and J by 1 base. The CDR3 runs to 20 residues. The V gene's germline CDR1 is SNHLY and CDR2 FYNNEI. This chain's CDR3 is CASSERGLVIGLLGTDTQYF. The CDR3 coding sequence is TGTGCCAGCAGTGAAAGGGGGCTAGTCATTGGGTTGTTGGGCACAGATACGCAGTATTTT. The complete variable domain, with remaining parts taken from reference TRBV2 and TRBJ2-3, reads EPEVTQTPSHQVTQMGQEVILRCVPISNHLYFYWYRQILGQKVEFLVSFYNNEISEKSEIFDDQFSVERPDGSNFTLKIRSTKLEDSAMYFCASSERGLVIGLLGTDTQYFGPGTRLTVL.

Here the CDR3 reads CASSPGAYEQYF. CDR3 sequence (DNA): TGTGCCAGCAGTCCAGGGGCCTACGAGCAGTACTTC. The chain employs TRBV7-9 and TRBJ2-7; TRBD1 is a possible D gene (6 bases). This CDR3 comprises 12 residues. The ends were cut back, 6 bases at V and 2 bases at J, with 8 bases in the middle. Germline assignment: CDR1 SEHNR and CDR2 FQNEAQ (reference sequence). Combining the CDR3 with reference TRBV7-9 and TRBJ2-7 gives the whole variable domain DTGVSQNPRHKITKRGQNVTFRCDPISEHNRLYWYRQTLGQGPEFLTYFQNEAQLEKSRLLSDRFSAERPKGSFSTLEIQRTEQGDSAMYLCASSPGAYEQYFGPGTRLTVT.

This chain uses TRBV9 with TRBJ1-1; TRBD1 is a possible D gene (5 bases). The germline V and J ends were trimmed by 3 bases and 2 bases, with 11 bases remaining between them. Germline V CDR1 and CDR2: SGDLS, YYNGEE. This CDR3 is built from 14 residues. This CDR3 is CASSANQGNTEAFF. The CDR3 DNA is TGTGCCAGCAGCGCGAACCAGGGAAACACTGAAGCTTTCTTT.

The J gene is TRBJ2-1, the V gene TRBV11-2; weak D call: TRBD2 (6 bases). The V and J ends lost 5 bases and 8 bases respectively, with 10 bases between them. Germline CDR1 reads SGHAT; CDR2 reads FQNNGV. CDR3 length equals 12 residues. The CDR3 reads CASSATSHEQFF. CDR3 nucleotide sequence: TGTGCCAGCAGCGCCACTAGCCATGAGCAGTTCTTC. The whole variable domain, filled in from reference TRBV11-2 and TRBJ2-1, reads EAGVAQSPRYKIIEKRQSVAFWCNPISGHATLYWYQQILGQGPKLLIQFQNNGVVDDSQLPKDRFSAERLKGVDSTLKIQPAKLEDSAVYLCASSATSHEQFFGPGTRLTVL.

Comments on this clone: An end of the junction does not agree with germline; a read error may underlie this. The rearrangement joins TRBV2 to TRBJ2-5, with no clear D. Germline V lookup: CDR1 SNHLY, CDR2 FYNNEI. CDR3 length: 11 amino acids. CDR3 nucleotides: TGTGCCAGCAGTGAAGAAAACTCGGTGGACTTC. This translates into CASSEENSVDF.

The chain joins TRBV10-2 to TRBJ1-1; 7 nucleotides line up with TRBD1. The junction had 7 bases not matched to a gene; V was cut back by 6 bases and J by 3 bases. From germline, CDR1 is WSHSY and CDR2 SAAADI. This CDR3 has 14 amino acids. CDR3: CASSSQGPDTEAFF. The CDR3 nucleotides read TGCGCCAGCAGCTCACAGGGGCCCGACACTGAAGCTTTCTTT.

The J gene is TRBJ2-1, the V gene TRBV15; D not resolved. The CDR3 contains 13 residues. Germline-derived CDR1 and CDR2 are LNHNV and YYDKDF (reference sequence). Trimming took 1 base from V and 10 from J, leaving 11 bases between them. The CDR3 region has the DNA TGTGCCACCAGCAGAGCCTATGCGCCGGAGCAGTTCTTC. It translates to CATSRAYAPEQFF.

V is TRBV6-5 and J is TRBJ2-7, with 8 bases that match TRBD2. Trimming took 6 bases from V and 5 from J; bases not matched to a gene: 12. The CDR3 is made up of 15 amino acids. CDR1 and CDR2 (germline): MNHEY, SVGAGI. The DNA of the CDR3 is TGTGCCAGCAGCGTAGGACTAGCTCTGGGAAACGAGCAGTACTTC. Residues: CASSVGLALGNEQYF.

This clone appeared once. The gene calls are TRBV7-7 and TRBJ2-7; 12 bases match TRBD1. CDR1 SSHAT and CDR2 FNYEAQ come from the germline V gene (reference sequence). The V gene end was trimmed by 3 bases and the J gene end by 5 bases; junction bases not matched to a gene: 5. The CDR3 has 15 residues. CDR3 sequence (DNA): TGTGCCAGCAGCTTGTCGGGGACAGGGGGCGACGAGCAGTACTTC. It is translated as CASSLSGTGGDEQYF.

The CDR3 sequence: CASSVGAGTSGRGEQFF. For the CDR3, the DNA is TGTGCCAGCAGCGTAGGTGCCGGGACTAGCGGGAGAGGTGAGCAGTTCTTC. V usage is TRBV9 and J usage is TRBJ2-1; TRBD2 matches at 14 bases. The CDR3 loop spans 17 amino acids. CDR1 and CDR2 from the germline V gene are SGDLS and YYNGEE. With 0 bases clipped from V and 9 bases from J, the junction kept 8 bases outside the gene matches. The whole variable domain, filled in from reference TRBV9 and TRBJ2-1, reads DSGVTQTPKHLITATGQRVTLRCSPRSGDLSVYWYQQSLDQGLQFLIQYYNGEERAKGNILERFSAQQFPDLHSELNLSSLELGDSALYFCASSVGAGTSGRGEQFFGPGTRLTVL.

The chain employs TRBV6-5 and TRBJ1-2; D may be TRBD1 (6 bases). There are 15 residues in the CDR3. V gave up 0 bases and J gave up 5 bases, with 13 bases separating them. Germline V gene lookup returns CDR1 MNHEY and CDR2 SVGAGI. The chain's CDR3 is CASSYSRQVKYGYTF. CDR3 DNA: TGTGCCAGCAGTTACTCGAGACAGGTGAAATATGGCTACACCTTC.

The J gene is TRBJ2-1, the V gene TRBV19; TRBD2 agrees at 8 bases. The CDR3 extends over 17 amino acids. Looked up from germline, CDR1 is LNHDA and CDR2 is SQIVND (reference sequence). V gave up 7 bases and J gave up 6 bases; unmatched junction bases: 17. The DNA of the CDR3 is TGTGCCAGTACCCTCAATCCGGGACTAGGGAATCTCAATGAGCAGTTCTTC. As protein: CASTLNPGLGNLNEQFF.

This chain links TRBV7-3 with TRBJ1-3, with a possible D match to TRBD1 (5 bases). The CDR3 covers 15 residues. The germline CDR1 and CDR2 sequences are SGHTA and FQGTGA. V was pared by 2 bases and J by 3 bases, with 11 bases between. CDR3 in amino acids: CASSLSGGYGNTIYF. In DNA form, the CDR3 reads TGTGCCAGCAGCTTATCCGGGGGTTATGGAAACACCATATATTTT. Based on the CDR3 plus reference TRBV7-3 and TRBJ1-3, the full variable domain is GAGVSQTPSNKVTEKGKYVELRCDPISGHTALYWYRQSLGQGPEFLIYFQGTGAADDSGLPNDRFFAVRPEGSVSTLKIQRTERGDSAVYLCASSLSGGYGNTIYFGEGSWLTVV.